The rows below give T cell receptor beta chains drawn from one sample of a study of blood T cell repertoires in COVID-19. Using immunoSEQ multiplex PCR, the repertoire was profiled, and TCRdb retains in-frame clones only, with some absent. This table has some 150,000 clones, 80% to 90% appearing once. Sequenced material: PBMCs or T cells enriched from blood (not recorded which). The receptors here all came from a woman in her fifties or sixties in a cohort exposed to, infected with or recovered from COVID-19 (not recorded which). CDR3s include the opening cysteine and the closing phenylalanine or tryptophan. D genes are given only for firm matches. Size is stated for part of the rows, as once, few or many counts, or as a class when the clone is expanded.

len,abundance,j_gene,v_gene,d_gene,CDR3aa,CDR3nt
15,NA,TRBJ1-5,TRBV7-8,TRBD1,CASSADRGRKQPQHF,TGTGCCAGCAGCGCCGACAGGGGTAGGAAACAGCCCCAGCATTTT
17,NA,TRBJ1-1,TRBV28,NA,CASRHTGMGIGDTEAFF,TGTGCCAGCAGACACACAGGGATGGGTATAGGGGACACTGAAGCTTTCTTT
14,NA,TRBJ1-5,TRBV18,TRBD1,CASSLGQGDQPQHF,TGTGCCAGCTCACTCGGACAGGGCGATCAGCCCCAGCATTTT
14,NA,TRBJ1-5,TRBV3-1/TRBV3-2,NA,CASSQGRGNQPQHF,TGTGCCAGCAGCCAAGGGAGAGGGAATCAGCCCCAGCATTTT
14,NA,TRBJ2-5,TRBV4-1,NA,CASSQVSSKETQYF,TGCGCCAGCAGCCAAGTCTCCTCTAAGGAGACCCAGTACTTC
19,NA,TRBJ2-2,TRBV5-4,TRBD2,CASSPGGLAGGPMLGELFF,TGTGCCAGCAGCCCCGGGGGACTAGCGGGAGGTCCGATGCTCGGGGAGCTGTTTTTT
14,NA,TRBJ1-4,TRBV7-2,TRBD1,CASSLAGQGSKLFF,TGTGCCAGCAGCTTAGCTGGACAGGGGAGTAAACTGTTTTTT
14,NA,TRBJ1-4,TRBV19,NA,CASSNRDWNEKLFF,TGTGCCAGTAGTAACCGGGACTGGAATGAAAAACTGTTTTTT
15,few,TRBJ2-1,TRBV5-1,TRBD2,CASEERAGIGNEQFF,TGCGCCAGCGAGGAGAGAGCGGGAATTGGGAATGAGCAGTTCTTC
14,NA,TRBJ2-5,TRBV5-1,TRBD1,CASSRTGVGETQYF,TGCGCCAGCAGCAGAACAGGGGTCGGGGAGACCCAGTACTTC
14,NA,TRBJ1-2,TRBV6-5,TRBD1,CASSLTGGDYGYTF,TGTGCCAGCAGCCTAACAGGGGGCGACTATGGCTACACCTTC
12,NA,TRBJ2-5,TRBV7-9,NA,CASSLIRETQYF,TGTGCCAGCAGCTTAATTCGGGAGACCCAGTACTTC
14,NA,TRBJ1-4,TRBV5-4,NA,CASAPGSTNEKLFF,TGTGCCAGCGCCCCGGGGTCAACTAATGAAAAACTGTTTTTT
12,NA,TRBJ1-1,TRBV27,NA,CASSLNGGTAFF,TGTGCCAGCAGTTTGAACGGGGGAACGGCTTTCTTT
15,NA,TRBJ2-5,TRBV5-4,TRBD1,CASSSGDRGQETQYF,TGTGCCAGCAGTTCTGGGGACAGGGGTCAAGAGACCCAGTACTTC
14,NA,TRBJ1-2,TRBV6-2/TRBV6-3,NA,CASSYGRGNYGYTF,TGTGCCAGCAGTTACGGCAGGGGCAACTATGGCTACACCTTC
15,NA,TRBJ2-1,TRBV19,TRBD2,CASSMSAGGYNEQFF,TGTGCCAGTAGTATGTCAGCGGGAGGGTACAATGAGCAGTTCTTC
18,NA,TRBJ1-5,TRBV27,TRBD1,CASSPNPRWTGGNQPQHF,TGTGCCAGCAGCCCTAATCCCCGCTGGACAGGGGGCAATCAGCCCCAGCATTTT
15,NA,TRBJ2-6,TRBV5-1,TRBD1,CASSIGTAGANVLTF,TGCGCCAGCAGCATAGGGACAGCTGGGGCCAACGTCCTGACTTTC
12,once,TRBJ2-1,TRBV9,NA,CASSVLGGPPFF,TGTGCCAGCAGCGTTTTAGGGGGTCCTCCGTTCTTC
16,NA,TRBJ2-2,TRBV4-3,TRBD1,CASSQTDRSDTGELFF,TGCGCCAGCAGCCAAACGGACAGGTCTGACACCGGGGAGCTGTTTTTT
13,NA,TRBJ2-2,TRBV7-7,NA,CASSLGPQRELFF,TGTGCTAGCAGCTTGGGCCCCCAGCGGGAGCTGTTTTTT
14,NA,TRBJ1-3,TRBV28,NA,CASTAADSGNTIYF,TGTGCCAGCACGGCGGCGGACTCTGGAAACACCATATATTTT
14,NA,TRBJ2-5,TRBV4-1,NA,CASSLGGQGETQYF,TGCGCCAGCAGCCTCGGGGGGCAGGGAGAGACCCAGTACTTC
13,NA,TRBJ1-4,TRBV27,NA,CASSLWGDEKLFF,TGTGCCAGCAGTTTATGGGGAGACGAAAAACTGTTTTTT
15,NA,TRBJ1-4,TRBV3-1/TRBV3-2,NA,CASSQDWGEDEKLFF,TGTGCCAGCAGCCAAGATTGGGGGGAAGATGAAAAACTGTTTTTT
16,NA,TRBJ2-6,TRBV11-2,NA,CASSIQGLSGANVLTF,TGTGCCAGCAGCATACAGGGATTGTCTGGGGCCAACGTCCTGACTTTC
15,NA,TRBJ1-1,TRBV4-1,NA,CASSSLAQAVTEAFF,TGCGCCAGCAGCTCCCTTGCACAGGCAGTCACTGAAGCTTTCTTT
14,NA,TRBJ2-7,TRBV5-6,NA,CASSLWDIAYEQYF,TGTGCCAGCAGCTTGTGGGACATAGCCTACGAGCAGTACTTC
15,few,TRBJ1-1,TRBV27,TRBD1,CASSSVSGGNTEAFF,TGTGCCAGCAGTTCCGTCTCAGGGGGGAACACTGAAGCTTTCTTT
12,NA,TRBJ1-2,TRBV2,NA,CASSESRLSEAF,TGTGCCAGCAGTGAATCTAGGCTCAGTGAAGCCTTC
12,NA,TRBJ2-1,TRBV19,NA,CASSSERSEQFF,TGTGCCAGTAGTTCAGAGCGGAGTGAGCAGTTCTTC
13,NA,TRBJ2-7,TRBV30,NA,CAWSVLRDYEQYF,TGTGCCTGGAGTGTACTCAGGGATTACGAGCAGTACTTC
17,NA,TRBJ2-2,TRBV4-1,NA,CASSQNNRDWDPGELFF,TGCGCCAGCAGCCAAAATAACCGGGACTGGGATCCCGGGGAGCTGTTTTTT
15,NA,TRBJ1-4,TRBV6-5,NA,CASSYRGPLSEKLFF,TGTGCCAGCAGTTATAGGGGTCCCCTTAGTGAAAAACTGTTTTTT
15,NA,TRBJ2-5,TRBV7-9,TRBD1,CASSPRTGGLETQYF,TGTGCCAGCAGCCCCCGAACAGGGGGCCTGGAGACCCAGTACTTC
14,once,TRBJ2-1,TRBV19,TRBD2,CASSPAGEYNEQFF,TGTGCCAGTAGTCCAGCGGGGGAGTACAATGAGCAGTTCTTC
15,NA,TRBJ2-5,TRBV7-2,TRBD2,CASSSSGSFSETQYF,TGTGCCAGCTCCTCTAGCGGGAGCTTTTCAGAGACCCAGTACTTC
12,NA,TRBJ2-3,TRBV15,NA,CATGLSTDTQYF,TGTGCCACCGGGCTGAGCACAGATACGCAGTATTTT
15,NA,TRBJ2-1,TRBV6-5,TRBD2,CASIGAGGSRREQFF,TGTGCCAGCATAGGAGCGGGAGGGTCCAGGCGGGAGCAGTTCTTC
15,medium-sized,TRBJ2-3,TRBV28,TRBD1,CASTQGDLYTDTQYF,TGTGCCAGCACCCAGGGGGATCTATACACAGATACGCAGTATTTT